This paragraph reports one TCR beta chain. Its target is not known. This sample is part of a study of graft-versus-host responses after intestinal transplantation. On the study more broadly: Transplants were multivisceral, liver-intestinal, or isolated intestinal.

Germline V CDR1 and CDR2: SGDLS, YYNGEE. V lost 0 bases, J lost 6 bases, and 6 bases stayed unmatched. The CDR3 runs to 14 residues. Once graft tissue had been processed, intraepithelial and lamina propria lymphocytes were released. Overall study results and limits: Declines in HvG clones occurring early post-transplant were associated with peak circulating GvH clone levels. Allografts of one patient group, those with graft-donor T cell macrochimerism, had high graft-versus-host to host-versus-graft clonal ratios.

Sequencing was performed with immunoSEQ multiplex PCR; in TCRdb, only in-frame clones are kept and a portion is missing. This table holds some 10,000 clones, over 70% found once. The source is a human patient who received an intestinal transplant, so some T cells may come from the graft donor. The genes are TRBV9 and TRBJ2-7, with 7 bases fitting TRBD2. The sequencing used ileum tissue, collected around 440 days after intestinal transplantation. CDR3 DNA: TGTGCCAGCAGCGTAGCCGGGGGGTGGGGCGAGCAGTACTTC. This codes for CASSVAGGWGEQYF.